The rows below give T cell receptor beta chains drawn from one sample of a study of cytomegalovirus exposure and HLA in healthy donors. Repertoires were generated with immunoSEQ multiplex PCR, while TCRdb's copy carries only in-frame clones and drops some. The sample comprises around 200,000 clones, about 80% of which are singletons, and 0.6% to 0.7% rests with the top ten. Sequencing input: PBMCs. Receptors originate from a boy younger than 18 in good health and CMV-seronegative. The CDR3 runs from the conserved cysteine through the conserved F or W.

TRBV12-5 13 CASGLPRRDGYTF
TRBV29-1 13 CSVVPRQGYGYTF
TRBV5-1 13 CASSFGGVTEAFF
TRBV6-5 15 CASSSYSRTGRIYTF
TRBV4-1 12 CASLSSSYEQYF
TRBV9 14 CASSVEDRGVGYTF
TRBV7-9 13 CASSLWGSYEQYF
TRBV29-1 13 CSAVQGSTYEQYF
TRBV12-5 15 CASGPGSTGYNEQFF
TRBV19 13 CASSQGRSTEAFF
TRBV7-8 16 CASSTLAGVDKNIQYF
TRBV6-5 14 CASSLGGAGNTIYF
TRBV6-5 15 CASSYRRTAFYEQYF
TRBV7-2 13 CASSSTGGYGYTF
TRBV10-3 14 CAIRERTGNTEAFF
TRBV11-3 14 CASSPHTGNTEAFF
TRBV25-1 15 CASSEFPGSTGELFF
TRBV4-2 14 CASSTGVGNSPLHF
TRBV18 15 CASSTTTETFTEAFF
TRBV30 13 CALGLAAYNEQFF
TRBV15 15 CATSRDIRVDSPLHF
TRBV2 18 CASSELGDISLMNTEAFF
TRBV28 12 CASSSTGDNQYF
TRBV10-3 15 CAISEPEGGNYGYTF
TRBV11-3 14 CASSSGNSGNTIYF
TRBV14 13 CASSLTGKGGYTF
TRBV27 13 CASSLSSSGEQYF
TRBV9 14 CASSPRTGNYGYTF
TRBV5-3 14 CARSFQQGWYGYTF